The next 19 T cell receptor beta chains were all read from a single sample in a study of blood T cell repertoires in COVID-19. This table comes from immunoSEQ multiplex PCR, and its TCRdb copy is limited to in-frame clones, with some not included. The table lists 99,000 or so clones, around 86% of them singletons. The specimen was peripheral blood. The source of these receptors is a man aged 45-60 years with acute or convalescent COVID-19.

The chain recombines TRBV5-1 with TRBJ2-5; weak D call: TRBD2 (5 bases). V shed 6 bases and J shed 1 base, with 19 bases lying between them. Germline CDR1 is SGHRS and CDR2 is YFSETQ. The CDR3 is made up of 16 amino acids. The CDR3 loop is CASTPSPRVGQETQYF. CDR3 bases: TGCGCCAGCACCCCTAGCCCCCGCGTCGGCCAAGAGACCCAGTACTTC.

The V gene is TRBV25-1, the J gene TRBJ2-1, with 9 bases that match TRBD1. Germline trimming cut 7 bases from V and 1 base from J; bases unmatched to any gene: 5. Germline loops: CDR1 MGHDK, CDR2 SYGVNS. CDR3 length: 15 residues. The chain's CDR3 is CASKDRGGSYNEQFF. DNA for the CDR3: TGTGCCAGCAAGGACAGGGGAGGATCCTACAATGAGCAGTTCTTC.

This chain links TRBV28 with TRBJ2-7, with D tentatively TRBD1 (7 bases). The CDR3 length is 16 residues. V was trimmed by 7 bases and J by 4 bases, leaving 23 bases between them. The germline V gene encodes CDR1 MDHEN and CDR2 SYDVKM. The CDR3 loop reads CASTSTSRGRTYEQYF. The CDR3 DNA follows: TGTGCCAGCACCTCCACCAGCAGGGGGAGGACGTACGAGCAGTACTTC.

The V call is TRBV6-1, the J call TRBJ2-1; perhaps TRBD2 as D (5 bases). Germline assignment: CDR1 MNHNS and CDR2 SASEGT. This CDR3 comprises 13 residues. Trimming stripped 1 base from V and 9 bases from J, with 10 bases between. The CDR3 here is CASSEGGLGEQFF. The CDR3 region has the DNA TGTGCCAGCAGTGAAGGAGGGCTAGGTGAGCAGTTCTTC.

CDR3 in amino acids: CASSSWREGGEQYF. The CDR3 bases are TGTGCCAGCAGCAGTTGGCGGGAGGGTGGTGAGCAGTACTTC. The chain links TRBV6-5 to TRBJ2-7; TRBD2 aligns across 9 bases. Losses at the gene ends were 6 bases for V and 7 bases for J; bases not matched to a gene: 10. There are 14 residues in the CDR3. CDR1 and CDR2 (germline): MNHEY, SVGAGI.

The V call is TRBV5-1, the J call TRBJ1-3, with D possibly TRBD1 on 5 matching bases. The CDR3 covers 14 residues. CDR1 is SGHRS, CDR2 YFSETQ, per germline. The V end lost 4 bases, the J end lost 1 base, and 9 bases lay between the germline ends. The CDR3 protein is CASSLTESGNTIYF. CDR3 DNA sequence: TGCGCCAGCAGCCTGACAGAGTCTGGAAACACCATATATTTT.

The chain joins TRBV6-2 or TRBV6-3 to TRBJ2-3; 9 bases map to TRBD2. Germline CDR1 is MNHEY and CDR2 is SVGEGT. V was clipped by 6 bases and J by 4 bases; unmatched bases: 8. The CDR3 is 15 amino acids. In nucleotides, the CDR3 is TGTGCCAGCAGCTCCCTCCTAGCGGGGTCAGATACGCAGTATTTT. Translated: CASSSLLAGSDTQYF.

This chain connects TRBV6-5 to TRBJ1-2, with 9 bases fitting TRBD1. CDR1 is MNHEY, CDR2 SVGAGI, per germline. The CDR3 is made up of 16 amino acids. V was pared by 2 bases and J by 4 bases, with 8 bases of the junction left unmatched. In nucleotides, the CDR3 is TGTGCCAGCAGTTACCTGCGAACAGGGGGCTCCTATGGCTACACCTTC. Its translation: CASSYLRTGGSYGYTF.

The CDR3 spells CASSQEVKAGHAYEQYF. The CDR3 DNA is TGTGCCAGCAGCCAAGAGGTCAAAGCGGGTCACGCCTACGAGCAGTACTTC. J is TRBJ2-7 and V is TRBV3-1 (or the pseudogene TRBV3-2), with D possibly matching TRBD2 (6 bases). CDR1 is LGHDT, CDR2 YNNKEL, per germline (reference sequence). Deletions cut 0 bases from V and 2 bases from J, with 17 bases between. CDR3 length equals 17 residues.

V is TRBV10-1 and J is TRBJ2-2; the D gene is possibly TRBD1 (5 bases). Per the germline V gene, CDR1 is WNHNN and CDR2 is SYGVQD (reference sequence). The V and J ends lost 3 bases and 6 bases respectively, with 8 bases between them. The CDR3 sequence is 13 residues long. This CDR3 is CASSEGDPGELFF. The CDR3 DNA is TGCGCCAGCAGTGAAGGGGATCCCGGGGAGCTGTTTTTT.

This sequence joins TRBV6-1 and TRBJ1-2, with D unclear. Germline lookup yields CDR1 MNHNS and CDR2 SASEGT. This CDR3 has 13 residues. The V end lost 3 bases, the J end lost 4 bases, and 9 bases lay between the germline ends. CDR3 coding DNA: TGTGCCAGCAGTGATAGAGGAGTCTATGGCTACACCTTC. As protein: CASSDRGVYGYTF.

The chain links TRBV5-1 to TRBJ1-4; a weak D match, TRBD1 (6 bases). This CDR3 comprises 14 residues. V shed 5 bases and J shed 5 bases, with 13 bases lying between them. Germline CDR1 reads SGHRS; CDR2 reads YFSETQ. In DNA form, the CDR3 reads TGCGCCAGCAGACAAGGACAGAAGAATGAAAAACTGTTTTTT. This encodes CASRQGQKNEKLFF.

About this clone: A read error may account for a junction end that differs from germline. V usage is TRBV29-1 and J usage is TRBJ1-1, with TRBD1 as a possible D gene (5 bases). Looked up from germline, CDR1 is SQVTM and CDR2 is ANQGSEA. This CDR3 spans 9 amino acids. The CDR3 region has the DNA TGCAGCGTTGAAGCCGGGGCGGGGTTT. Its translation is CSVEAGAGF.

The chain links TRBV3-1 (or the pseudogene TRBV3-2) to TRBJ2-7; no clear D. The germline V and J ends were trimmed by 1 base and 2 bases, with 9 bases remaining between them. From germline, CDR1 is LGHDT and CDR2 YNNKEL (reference sequence). The CDR3 consists of 14 residues. Here the CDR3 DNA reads TGTGCCAGCAGCCAAGTCCTGGGCCCCTACGAGCAGTACTTC. This codes for CASSQVLGPYEQYF.

The J gene is TRBJ2-7, the V gene TRBV11-2; D gene ambiguous. Germline CDR1 reads SGHAT; CDR2 reads FQNNGV. V was shortened by 3 bases and J by 4 bases, with 4 bases between the two germline ends. CDR3 length equals 11 residues. This CDR3 reads CASSFKYEQYF. In DNA, the CDR3 is TGTGCCAGCAGCTTCAAATACGAGCAGTACTTC.

The chain is built from TRBV29-1 and TRBJ2-7; 9 bases map to TRBD2. V trimming: 6 bases; J trimming: 5 bases; junction bases outside the gene matches: 11. This CDR3 spans 14 amino acids. Germline CDR1 is SQVTM and CDR2 is ANQGSEA. In DNA, the CDR3 is TGCAGCGTCGGCAATCTAGCGGGAATCGACGAGCAGTACTTC. Protein sequence: CSVGNLAGIDEQYF.

This clone was seen more than once but under ten times. The V call is TRBV7-2, the J call TRBJ2-2; D is uncertain. V lost 1 base to trimming and J lost 4 bases, with 13 bases between them. CDR1 is SGHTA and CDR2 is FQGNSA in the germline V gene. The CDR3 consists of 16 residues. CDR3 in amino acids: CASSLGSGTSTGELFF. The CDR3 DNA is TGTGCCAGCAGCTTAGGGTCAGGTACCTCCACCGGGGAGCTGTTTTTT.

This sequence joins TRBV12-5 and TRBJ2-1; D gene ambiguous. This CDR3 is 14 amino acids long. Trimming took 1 base from V and 0 from J, leaving 4 bases between them. Germline V gives CDR1 LGHNT, CDR2 FRNRAP. Here the CDR3 reads CASGLGSSYNEQFF. In nucleotides, the CDR3 is TGTGCTAGTGGTTTGGGGAGCTCCTACAATGAGCAGTTCTTC.

This clone was picked up a small number of times. The chain links TRBV27 to TRBJ2-7, with 7 bases identical to TRBD2. The V segment lost 2 bases and the J segment 7 bases; nucleotides outside the gene matches: 5. This CDR3 comprises 13 residues. Germline CDR1 and CDR2: MNHEY and SMNVEV (reference sequence). CDR3 region: CASSLAGVGEQYF. The CDR3, as DNA: TGTGCCAGCAGTTTAGCGGGAGTAGGGGAGCAGTACTTC.